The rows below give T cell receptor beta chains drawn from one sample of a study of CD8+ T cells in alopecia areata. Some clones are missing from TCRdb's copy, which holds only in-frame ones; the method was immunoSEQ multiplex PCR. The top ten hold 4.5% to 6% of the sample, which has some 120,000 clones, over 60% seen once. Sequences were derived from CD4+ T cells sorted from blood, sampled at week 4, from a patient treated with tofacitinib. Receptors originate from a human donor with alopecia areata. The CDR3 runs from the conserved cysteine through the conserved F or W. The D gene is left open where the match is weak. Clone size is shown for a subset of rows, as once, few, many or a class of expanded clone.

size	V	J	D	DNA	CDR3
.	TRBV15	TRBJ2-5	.	TGTGCCACCAGCAGAGTTGGCCTCCAGGAGACCCAGTACTTC	CATSRVGLQETQYF
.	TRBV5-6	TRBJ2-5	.	TGTGCCAGCAGCTTGGGTGGTGGAGAGACCCAGTACTTC	CASSLGGGETQYF
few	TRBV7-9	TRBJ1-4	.	TGTGCCAGCAGCTTAGCGAGCCCAGGGTCTAATGAAAAACTGTTTTTT	CASSLASPGSNEKLFF
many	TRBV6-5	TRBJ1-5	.	TGTGCCAGCAGGGCCAGGAGCTATAATCAGCCCCAGCATTTT	CASRARSYNQPQHF
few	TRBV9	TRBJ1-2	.	TGTGCCAGCAGCGTAGACGGCTCATATGGCTACACCTTC	CASSVDGSYGYTF
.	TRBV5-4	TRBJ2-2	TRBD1	TGTGCCAGCAGCCGGACCAGGGGGCTCGACACCGGGGAGCTGTTTTTT	CASSRTRGLDTGELFF
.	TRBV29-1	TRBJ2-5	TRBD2	TGCAGCGTGGATGGACTAGCGGGGGGGTCTAAGACCCAGTACTTC	CSVDGLAGGSKTQYF
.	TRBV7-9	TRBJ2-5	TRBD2	TGTGCCAGCAGCTTAAGAGCGGGGGATGGAGAGACCCAGTACTTC	CASSLRAGDGETQYF
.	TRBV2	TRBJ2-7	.	TGTGCCAGCGGGGGCCCTGGCGGTGAGCAGTACTTC	CASGGPGGEQYF
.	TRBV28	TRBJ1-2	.	TGTGCCAGCAGTTTACCCTCGATAGGGCAGCACAGCTATGGCTACACCTTC	CASSLPSIGQHSYGYTF
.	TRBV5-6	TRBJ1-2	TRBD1	TGTGCCAGCAGCGAGGGACAGCTCTATGGCTACACCTTC	CASSEGQLYGYTF
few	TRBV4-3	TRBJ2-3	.	TGCGCCAGCAGCCAAGATACAGCGGTGGATACGCAGTATTTT	CASSQDTAVDTQYF
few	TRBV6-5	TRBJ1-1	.	TGTGCCAGCAGTTACAGACGGGCGAGCTTGAACACTGAAGCTTTCTTT	CASSYRRASLNTEAFF
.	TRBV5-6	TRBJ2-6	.	TGTGCCAGCAGCTTGTGGGCGGGCGGAAGCTCTGGGGCCAACGTCCTGACTTTC	CASSLWAGGSSGANVLTF
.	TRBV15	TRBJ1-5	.	TGTGCCACCAGCAGAGACAGGACTTATCAGCCCCAGCATTTT	CATSRDRTYQPQHF
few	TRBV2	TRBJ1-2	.	TGTGCCAGCAGTGAAACCAGTTCGAATGGCTACACCTTC	CASSETSSNGYTF
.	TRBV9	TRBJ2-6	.	TGTGCCAGCAGCGTAGCTTGGGACTCTGGGGCCAACGTCCTGACTTTC	CASSVAWDSGANVLTF
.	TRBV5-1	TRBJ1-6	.	TGCGCCAGCAGCTTGGTTCAGGGGAGTAATTCACCCCTCCACTTT	CASSLVQGSNSPLHF
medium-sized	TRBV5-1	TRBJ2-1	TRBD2	TGCGCCAGCAGCTTGCAGCGGGGGGATAATGAGCAGTTCTTC	CASSLQRGDNEQFF
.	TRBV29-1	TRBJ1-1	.	TGCAGCGTCCGTTCCACTGAAGCTTTCTTT	CSVRSTEAFF
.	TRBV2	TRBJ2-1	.	TGTGCCAGCAGGGGGGAAGGTGATGAGCAGTTCTTC	CASRGEGDEQFF
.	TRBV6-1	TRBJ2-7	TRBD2	TGTGCCAGCAGTGAAAGCGGGAGGTCTACCTACGAGCAGTACTTC	CASSESGRSTYEQYF
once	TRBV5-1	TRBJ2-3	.	TGCGCCAGCAGCAGGGGACTCGTTACCACAGATACGCAGTATTTT	CASSRGLVTTDTQYF